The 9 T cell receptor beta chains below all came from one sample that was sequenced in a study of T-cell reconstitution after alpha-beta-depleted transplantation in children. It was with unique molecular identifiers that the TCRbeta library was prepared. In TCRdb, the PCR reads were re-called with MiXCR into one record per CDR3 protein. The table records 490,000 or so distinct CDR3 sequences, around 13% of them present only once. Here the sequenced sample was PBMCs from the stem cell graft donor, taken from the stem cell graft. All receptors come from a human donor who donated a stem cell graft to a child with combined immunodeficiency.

CDR3 sequence reads: CSAGEVAAYEQYF. CDR3 sequence (DNA): TGCAGCGCCGGTGAGGTGGCCGCCTACGAGCAGTACTTC. The chain links TRBV29-1 to TRBJ2-7; D not resolved. The ends were cut back, 7 bases at V and 2 bases at J, with 15 bases in the middle. This CDR3 contains 13 residues. CDR1 is SQVTM and CDR2 is ANQGSEA in the germline V gene.

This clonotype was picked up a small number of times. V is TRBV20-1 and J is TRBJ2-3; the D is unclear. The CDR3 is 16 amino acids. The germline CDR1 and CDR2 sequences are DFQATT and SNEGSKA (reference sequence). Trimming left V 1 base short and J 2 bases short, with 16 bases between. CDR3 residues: CSARAPGGVLTDTQYF. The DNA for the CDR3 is TGCAGTGCTAGAGCCCCTGGTGGGGTCCTCACAGATACGCAGTATTTT.

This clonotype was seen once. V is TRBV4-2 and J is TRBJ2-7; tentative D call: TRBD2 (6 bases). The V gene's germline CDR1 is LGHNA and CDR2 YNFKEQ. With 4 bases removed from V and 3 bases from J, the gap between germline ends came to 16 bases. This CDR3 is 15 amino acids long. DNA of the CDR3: TGTGCCAGCAGCCCGGGACTGGGGCGCCTCTACGAGCAGTACTTC. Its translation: CASSPGLGRLYEQYF.

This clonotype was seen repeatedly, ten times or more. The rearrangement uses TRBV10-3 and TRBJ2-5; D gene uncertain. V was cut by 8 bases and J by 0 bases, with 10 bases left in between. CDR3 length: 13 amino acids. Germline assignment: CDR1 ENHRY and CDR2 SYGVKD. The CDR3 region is CAIPRPNQETQYF. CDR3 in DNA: TGTGCCATCCCTCGACCGAACCAAGAGACCCAGTACTTC.

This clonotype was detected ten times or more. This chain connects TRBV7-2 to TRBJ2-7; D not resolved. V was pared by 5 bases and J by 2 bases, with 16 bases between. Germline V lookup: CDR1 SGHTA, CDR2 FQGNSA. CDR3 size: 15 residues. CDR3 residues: CASSAGRQLPYEQYF. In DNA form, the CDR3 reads TGTGCCAGCAGCGCAGGACGACAACTACCCTACGAGCAGTACTTC.

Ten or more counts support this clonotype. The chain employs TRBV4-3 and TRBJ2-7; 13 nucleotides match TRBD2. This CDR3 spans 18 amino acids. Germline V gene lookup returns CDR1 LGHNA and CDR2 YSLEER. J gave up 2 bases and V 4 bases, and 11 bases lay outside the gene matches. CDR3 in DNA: TGCGCCAGCAGCCCAGGGACTAGCGGGATTAGGGGCGCCTACGAGCAGTACTTC. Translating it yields CASSPGTSGIRGAYEQYF.

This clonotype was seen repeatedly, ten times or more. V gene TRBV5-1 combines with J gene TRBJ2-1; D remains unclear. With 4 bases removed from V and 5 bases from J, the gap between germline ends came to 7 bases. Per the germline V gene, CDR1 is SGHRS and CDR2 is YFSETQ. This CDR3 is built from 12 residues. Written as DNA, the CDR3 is TGCGCCAGCAGCCCCCGGGACAATGAGCAGTTCTTC. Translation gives CASSPRDNEQFF.

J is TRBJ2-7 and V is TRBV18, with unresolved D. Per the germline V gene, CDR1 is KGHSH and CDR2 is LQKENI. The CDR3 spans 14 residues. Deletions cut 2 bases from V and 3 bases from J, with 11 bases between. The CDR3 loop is CASSPIGSFYEQYF. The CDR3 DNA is TGTGCCAGCTCACCAATCGGGTCTTTCTACGAGCAGTACTTC.

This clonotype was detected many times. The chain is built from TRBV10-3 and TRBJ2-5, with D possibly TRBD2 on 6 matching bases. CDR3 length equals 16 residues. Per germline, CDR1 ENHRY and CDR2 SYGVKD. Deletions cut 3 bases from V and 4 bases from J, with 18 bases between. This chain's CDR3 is CAISDPGDLRGETQYF. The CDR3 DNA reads TGTGCCATCAGTGACCCCGGGGACTTGAGGGGAGAGACCCAGTACTTC.